The source of this T cell receptor (beta chain) is a study of control samples from healthy donors and cancer patients (dated by TCRdb to 2020 to 2021). CDR1 and CDR2, per the germline V gene (reference sequence), are SEHNR and FQNEAQ. The CDR3, cysteine through phenylalanine, is 15 amino acids long. Only CDR3 DNA remains: 45 bases, in frame from the first base. V is shortened by 2 bases, J by 5 bases, and the region joining them spans 15 bases. Library preparation was by the immunoSEQ multiplex PCR assay. TCRdb limited this immuneACCESS table to in-frame rearrangements with V and J called. A share of clones is missing; checked studies link under half to unresolved V genes, and the rest is unexplained. For this sample there are approximately 70,000 clones; roughly 89% appear just once. Roughly 6% of the sample comes from the top ten. In the case of this clone: Its antigen has not been determined. No much larger clone is present one base from it, and per-base qualities are unavailable.

Sample: PBMCs. The V and J genes are TRBV7-9 and TRBJ1-1; the D gene is possibly TRBD1, with 6 bases matching. This TCR derives from a man aged 55 to 70 with colorectal cancer. In nucleotide form, the sequence is TGTGCCAGCAGCTTATACGGGGGCGCGAGGACTGAAGCTTTCTTT. This is translated as CASSLYGGARTEAFF.